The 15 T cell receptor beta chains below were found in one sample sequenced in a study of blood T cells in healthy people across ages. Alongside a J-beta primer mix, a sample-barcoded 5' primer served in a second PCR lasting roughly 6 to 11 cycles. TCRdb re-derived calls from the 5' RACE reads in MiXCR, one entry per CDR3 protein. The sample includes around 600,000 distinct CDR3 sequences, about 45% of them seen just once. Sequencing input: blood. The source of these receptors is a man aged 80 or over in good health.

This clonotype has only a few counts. The CDR3 DNA reads TGCAGTGCTAGAGATGGACTAGCGGTCTACAATGAGCAGTTCTTC. It is translated as CSARDGLAVYNEQFF. V gene TRBV20-1 combines with J gene TRBJ2-1, with 10 bases lining up with TRBD2. Germline values: CDR1 DFQATT, CDR2 SNEGSKA (reference sequence). V was clipped by 0 bases and J by 3 bases; unmatched bases: 2. The CDR3 has 15 residues.

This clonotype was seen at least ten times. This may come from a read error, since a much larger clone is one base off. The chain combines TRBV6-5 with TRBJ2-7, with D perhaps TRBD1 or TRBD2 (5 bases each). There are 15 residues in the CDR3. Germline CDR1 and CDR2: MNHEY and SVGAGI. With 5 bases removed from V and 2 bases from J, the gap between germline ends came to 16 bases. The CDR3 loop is CASSEGRAEPYEQYF. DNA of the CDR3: TGTGCCAGCAGTGAGGGACGAGCGGAGCCCTACGAGCAGTACTTC.

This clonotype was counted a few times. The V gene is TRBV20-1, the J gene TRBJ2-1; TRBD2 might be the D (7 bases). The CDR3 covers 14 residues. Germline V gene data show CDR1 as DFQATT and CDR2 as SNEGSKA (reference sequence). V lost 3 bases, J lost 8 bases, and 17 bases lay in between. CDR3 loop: CSASSTGSGDEQFF. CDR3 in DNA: TGCAGTGCTAGTTCTACAGGGAGCGGGGATGAGCAGTTCTTC.

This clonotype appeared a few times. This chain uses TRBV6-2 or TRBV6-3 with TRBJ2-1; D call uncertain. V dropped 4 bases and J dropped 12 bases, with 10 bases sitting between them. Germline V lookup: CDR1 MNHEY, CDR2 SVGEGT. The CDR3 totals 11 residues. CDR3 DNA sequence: TGTGCCAGCAGTTCCCCCAGCGTGCAGTTCTTC. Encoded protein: CASSSPSVQFF.

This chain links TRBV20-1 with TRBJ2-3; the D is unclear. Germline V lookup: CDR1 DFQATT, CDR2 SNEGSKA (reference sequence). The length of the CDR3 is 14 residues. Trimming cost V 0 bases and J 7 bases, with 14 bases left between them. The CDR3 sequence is CSARDYHTSNTQYF. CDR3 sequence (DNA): TGCAGTGCTAGAGATTACCACACGTCAAATACGCAGTATTTT.

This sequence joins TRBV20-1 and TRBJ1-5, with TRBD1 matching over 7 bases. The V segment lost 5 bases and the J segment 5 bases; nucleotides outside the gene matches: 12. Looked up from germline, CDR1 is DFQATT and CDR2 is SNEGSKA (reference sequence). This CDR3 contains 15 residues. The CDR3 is CSAQRGRQGYQPQHF. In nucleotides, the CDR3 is TGCAGTGCTCAACGCGGGAGACAGGGCTATCAGCCCCAGCATTTT.

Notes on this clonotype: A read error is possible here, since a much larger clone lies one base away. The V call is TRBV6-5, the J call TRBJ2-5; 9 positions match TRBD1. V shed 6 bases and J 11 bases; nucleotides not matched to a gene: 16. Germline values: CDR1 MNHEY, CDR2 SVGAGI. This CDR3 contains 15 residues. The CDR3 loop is CASRTRQGVLDEQYF. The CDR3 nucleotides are TGTGCCAGCAGGACTCGACAGGGGGTCTTGGATGAGCAGTACTTC.

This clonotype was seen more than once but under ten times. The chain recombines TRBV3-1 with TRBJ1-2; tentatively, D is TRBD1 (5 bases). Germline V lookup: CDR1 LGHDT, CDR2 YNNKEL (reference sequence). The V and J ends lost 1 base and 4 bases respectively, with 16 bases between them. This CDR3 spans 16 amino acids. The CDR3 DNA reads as TGTGCCAGCAGCCAAGGGACCGGAGGGACTCTCTATGGCTACACCTTC. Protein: CASSQGTGGTLYGYTF. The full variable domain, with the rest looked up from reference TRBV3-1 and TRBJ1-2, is DTAVSQTPKYLVTQMGNDKSIKCEQNLGHDTMYWYKQDSKKFLKIMFSYNNKELIINETVPNRFSPKSPDKAHLNLHINSLELGDSAVYFCASSQGTGGTLYGYTFGSGTRLTVV.

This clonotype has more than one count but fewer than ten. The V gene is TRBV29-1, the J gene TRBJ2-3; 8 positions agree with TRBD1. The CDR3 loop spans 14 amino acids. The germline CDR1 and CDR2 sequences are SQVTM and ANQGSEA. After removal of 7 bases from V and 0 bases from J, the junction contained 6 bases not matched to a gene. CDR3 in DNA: TGCAGCGGGGAGGACAGGGCAAGCACAGATACGCAGTATTTT. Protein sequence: CSGEDRASTDTQYF.

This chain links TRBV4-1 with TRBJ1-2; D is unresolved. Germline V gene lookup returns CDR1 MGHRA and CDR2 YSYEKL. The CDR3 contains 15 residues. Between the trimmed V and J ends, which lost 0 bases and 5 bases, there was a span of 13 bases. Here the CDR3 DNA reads TGCGCCAGCAGCCAAGACTCGAGCGGAGGATATGGCTACACCTTC. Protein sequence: CASSQDSSGGYGYTF.

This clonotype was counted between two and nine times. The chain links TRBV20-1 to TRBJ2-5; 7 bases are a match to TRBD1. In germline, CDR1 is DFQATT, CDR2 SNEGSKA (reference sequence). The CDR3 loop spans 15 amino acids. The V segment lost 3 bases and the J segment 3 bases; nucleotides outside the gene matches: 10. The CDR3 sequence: CSARGPGQLKETQYF. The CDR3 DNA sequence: TGCAGTGCTAGGGGCCCGGGACAGCTCAAAGAGACCCAGTACTTC.

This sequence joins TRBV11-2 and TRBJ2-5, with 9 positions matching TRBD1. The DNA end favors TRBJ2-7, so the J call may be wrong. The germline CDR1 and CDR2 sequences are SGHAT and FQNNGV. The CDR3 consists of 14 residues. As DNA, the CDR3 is TGTGCCAGCAGCCGAAGGACAGGGGAGTACGAGCAGTACTTC. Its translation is CASSRRTGEYEQYF.

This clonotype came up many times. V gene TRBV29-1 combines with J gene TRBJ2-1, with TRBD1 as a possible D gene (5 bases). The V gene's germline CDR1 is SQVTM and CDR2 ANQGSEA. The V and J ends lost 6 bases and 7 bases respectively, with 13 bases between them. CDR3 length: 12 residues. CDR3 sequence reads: CSVGDSGNEQFF. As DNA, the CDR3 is TGCAGCGTCGGAGACAGTGGAAATGAGCAGTTCTTC.

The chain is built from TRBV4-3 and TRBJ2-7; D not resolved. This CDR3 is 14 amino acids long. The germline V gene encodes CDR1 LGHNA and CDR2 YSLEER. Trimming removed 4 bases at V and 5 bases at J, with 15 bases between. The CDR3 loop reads CASSRPDRRNEQYF. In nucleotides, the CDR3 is TGCGCCAGCAGCCGGCCGGACCGACGAAACGAGCAGTACTTC.

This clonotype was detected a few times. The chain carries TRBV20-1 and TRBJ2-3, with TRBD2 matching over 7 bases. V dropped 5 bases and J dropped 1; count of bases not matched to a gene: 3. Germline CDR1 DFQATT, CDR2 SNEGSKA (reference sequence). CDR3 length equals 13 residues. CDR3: CSASSGGTDTQYF. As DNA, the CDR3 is TGCAGTGCTTCAAGCGGGGGCACAGATACGCAGTATTTT.